The sample holds a few counts of the clone carrying this T cell receptor beta chain. What it binds is not known. The CDR3 runs 15 residues. Trimming removed 7 bases from V and 0 bases from J; junction bases left unmatched: 9. This record belongs to a study of CD8 T cells in ankylosing spondylitis. Study-wide findings and caveats: From matched ankylosing spondylitis synovial fluid, disease-linked clones were reportedly recovered at significantly enriched levels. Typical of ankylosing spondylitis blood, it appeared, was a TCR beta motif of several highly homologous variants.

Making the TCR beta libraries involved quantitative 5'-RACE with molecular barcodes. TCRdb reprocessed the 5' RACE reads via MiXCR and lists one record per CDR3 protein. The sample yields over 600,000 distinct CDR3 sequences, around 20% seen once. The sequence was collected from a male donor with ankylosing spondylitis. The chain recombines TRBV12-3 or TRBV12-4 with TRBJ2-7; 7 bases match TRBD1. Input material: blood, either unsorted or a sorted T cell fraction (not recorded which). The CDR3 DNA reads TGTGCCAGCACTCTAGGGGGCACCAGCTCCTACGAGCAGTACTTC. Translating it yields CASTLGGTSSYEQYF.